The subject of this entry is one TCR beta chain. Its target is not known. The sample belongs to a study of T cell repertoires in cytomegalovirus infection. As for the study in general: Indications came from public TCR beta signatures; they pointed to CMV infection and to a matching HLA type.

TCRdb called the reads again in MiXCR, with one record for every CDR3 protein. The table has under 70,000 distinct CDR3 sequences, around 30% seen once; the top ten hold roughly 70%. General observations from the study: Dominant in the ex vivo response were TCR beta clonotypes restricted by HLA-C and specific for CMV. Based on cumulative public TCR beta family frequency, carriers of CMV plus the relevant HLA were identified.

The CDR3 spans 13 residues. Germline V gene lookup returns CDR1 SGHNT and CDR2 YENEEA. V was trimmed by 1 base and J by 7 bases, leaving 9 bases between them. The chain links TRBV11-3 to TRBJ2-3; D unresolved. This receptor was obtained from a human donor in good health (CMV status not recorded). Some clones in this sample may be carry-over from other donors' samples. Sequencing was carried out using PBMCs, sequenced either directly or after in vitro stimulation (not recorded which). The CDR3 protein is CASSLGYQNTQYF. CDR3 sequence (DNA): TGTGCCAGCAGCTTAGGGTATCAAAATACGCAGTATTTT.